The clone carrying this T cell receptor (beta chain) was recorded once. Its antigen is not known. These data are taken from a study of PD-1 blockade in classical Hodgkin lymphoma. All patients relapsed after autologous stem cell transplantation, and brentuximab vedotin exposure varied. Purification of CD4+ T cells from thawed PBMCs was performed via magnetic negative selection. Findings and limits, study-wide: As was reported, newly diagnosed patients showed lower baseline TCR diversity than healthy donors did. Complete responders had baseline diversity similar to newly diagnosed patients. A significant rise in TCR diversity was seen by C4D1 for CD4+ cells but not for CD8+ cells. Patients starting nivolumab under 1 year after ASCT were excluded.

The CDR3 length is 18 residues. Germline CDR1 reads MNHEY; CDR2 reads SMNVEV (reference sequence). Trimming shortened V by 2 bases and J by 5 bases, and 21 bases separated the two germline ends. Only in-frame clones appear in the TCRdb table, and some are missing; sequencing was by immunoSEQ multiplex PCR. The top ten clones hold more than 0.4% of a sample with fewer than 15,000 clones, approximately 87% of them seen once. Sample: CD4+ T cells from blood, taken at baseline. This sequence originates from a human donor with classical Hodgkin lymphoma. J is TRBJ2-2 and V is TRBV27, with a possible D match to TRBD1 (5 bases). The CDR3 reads CASSLIPWLLDKTGELFF. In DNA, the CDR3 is TGTGCCAGCAGTTTAATTCCCTGGCTCTTGGACAAAACCGGGGAGCTGTTTTTT.